This TCR beta chain was recorded in a study of T-cell reconstitution after alpha-beta-depleted transplantation in children. The V and J ends lost 4 bases and 1 base, in that order; junction bases with no gene match: 7. The CDR3 runs 16 residues. Researchers prepared the TCRbeta library using unique molecular identifiers, the study reports. One entry per CDR3 protein, called by TCRdb with MiXCR from the PCR reads. This table has about 130,000 distinct CDR3 sequences, about 9.6% appearing once. The sequencing here drew on PBMCs, mostly from graft donor cells, taken 180 days after TCRalphabeta/CD19-depleted stem cell transplant. This TCR was sampled from a girl in the first two years of life who had a stem cell transplant for combined immunodeficiency, so the T cells may come from the graft donor. This chain joins TRBV12-3 or TRBV12-4 and TRBJ2-3, with 8 nucleotides matching TRBD2. The CDR3 here is CASSWLAGTRTDTQYF. The CDR3 nucleotides are TGTGCCAGCAGTTGGTTAGCGGGAACCCGCACAGATACGCAGTATTTT.